This T cell receptor (delta chain) appears in the sequencing data of a study of gamma-delta chains in newborns, infants, children. In the study overall: Innate gammadelta T cells reportedly expand polyclonally right after birth, driven by microbial exposure, per the title.

TCRdb reprocessed the reads through CATT. This sample has 10,000 to 13,000 delta-chain clones, with about 3.5% found just once. The CDR3 is 15 residues long. Trimming shortened V by 7 bases and J by 0 bases, and 17 bases separated the two germline ends. Germline V gene data show CDR1 as GEAIGNYY and CDR2 as EKD. This clone occurred a few times. The sequencing sample was made of blood. The chain has TRDV2 and TRDJ1; D not resolved. The receptor's source is a child who was a newborn, infant or young child, either healthy, febrile or measles-vaccinated (not recorded which). The CDR3 loop is CACDPLTPYTDKLIF. CDR3 nucleotides: TGTGCCTGCGACCCATTGACCCCGTACACCGATAAACTCATCTTT.